These T cell receptor beta chains were read from a single sample in a study of T-cell memory formation after mild COVID-19. TCRdb ran MiXCR on the 5' RACE reads and lists one entry per CDR3 protein. The data hold about 180,000 distinct CDR3 sequences, with around 20% observed a single time. The specimen was PBMCs or a T cell subset sorted from them (not recorded which). The receptors come from a man aged 18 to 30 who had mild COVID-19 (a few samples of this study predate the infection). Cell type and time point are not known. CDR3s include the opening cysteine and the closing phenylalanine or tryptophan. A D gene is named only where the DNA matches it firmly. Clone size is not always given. Where it is, it says once, few, many or a class for expanded clones.

d_gene | j_gene | abundance | v_gene | CDR3aa | CDR3nt
. | TRBJ2-2 | . | TRBV21-1 | CASSKALSDSNTGELFF | TGTGCCAGCAGCAAAGCGCTGAGCGATTCGAACACCGGGGAGCTGTTTTTT
. | TRBJ1-3 | few | TRBV7-2 | CASSLLGSYSGNTIYF | TGTGCCAGCAGCTTATTGGGCAGTTACTCTGGAAACACCATATATTTT
. | TRBJ2-3 | many | TRBV20-1 | CSARLPGTDTQYF | TGCAGTGCTAGACTCCCAGGGACAGATACGCAGTATTTT
TRBD2 | TRBJ2-2 | many | TRBV12-3/TRBV12-4 | CASSFQLAGGTGELFF | TGTGCCAGCAGTTTTCAGCTAGCGGGGGGTACCGGGGAGCTGTTTTTT
. | TRBJ2-4 | . | TRBV20-1 | CSARDIIGEAKNIQYF | TGCAGTGCTAGAGACATTATCGGGGAGGCCAAAAACATTCAGTACTTC
. | TRBJ1-3 | . | TRBV7-2 | CASGRRLSGNTIYF | TGTGCCAGCGGTCGGCGGCTTTCTGGAAACACCATATATTTT
TRBD1 | TRBJ2-6 | many | TRBV15 | CATATGGRGANVLTF | TGTGCCACCGCGACAGGGGGCCGTGGGGCCAACGTCCTGACTTTC
. | TRBJ1-6 | . | TRBV5-1 | CASSLSGWDSPLHF | TGCGCCAGCAGCTTGTCAGGGTGGGATTCACCCCTCCACTTT
. | TRBJ2-5 | . | TRBV5-1 | CASSLVSLKETQYF | TGCGCCAGCAGCTTGGTGTCCTTGAAAGAGACCCAGTACTTC
TRBD1 | TRBJ2-7 | few | TRBV2 | CASSAGQQYYEQYF | TGTGCCAGCAGTGCGGGACAGCAATACTACGAGCAGTACTTC
. | TRBJ1-3 | few | TRBV7-2 | CASSYVEVNSGNTIYF | TGTGCCAGCAGCTACGTGGAGGTGAACTCTGGAAACACCATATATTTT
. | TRBJ2-4 | few | TRBV6-5 | CASKGQVRNIQYF | TGTGCCAGCAAGGGGCAGGTCAGAAACATTCAGTACTTC
. | TRBJ1-1 | few | TRBV9 | CASSVTWSGEAFF | TGTGCCAGCAGCGTAACTTGGTCAGGTGAAGCTTTCTTT
TRBD1 | TRBJ2-4 | . | TRBV6-2/TRBV6-3 | CASSSNPTGGKNIQYF | TGTGCCAGCAGCTCCAACCCGACAGGGGGCAAAAACATTCAGTACTTC
TRBD1 | TRBJ1-1 | . | TRBV5-4 | CASSLSWTGPREAFF | TGTGCCAGCAGCTTGTCTTGGACAGGTCCTAGAGAAGCTTTCTTT
. | TRBJ1-2 | . | TRBV28 | CASTLGRYGYTF | TGTGCCAGCACCCTTGGACGCTATGGCTACACCTTC
. | TRBJ2-7 | many | TRBV7-9 | CASSPWTATYEQYF | TGTGCCAGCAGCCCGTGGACAGCTACCTACGAGCAGTACTTC
. | TRBJ2-3 | few | TRBV11-2 | CASSLGGRGADTQYF | TGTGCCAGCAGCTTAGGGGGCCGGGGTGCAGATACGCAGTATTTT
. | TRBJ2-5 | . | TRBV7-9 | CASSLAQGPQETQYF | TGTGCCAGCAGCTTAGCACAGGGCCCACAAGAGACCCAGTACTTC
. | TRBJ2-3 | . | TRBV7-2 | CASSPSLIESTDTQYF | TGTGCCAGCAGCCCGTCGCTGATTGAGAGCACAGATACGCAGTATTTT
TRBD2 | TRBJ2-3 | . | TRBV18 | CASSPSGLGFRDTQYF | TGTGCCAGCTCACCATCGGGACTAGGATTTCGTGATACGCAGTATTTT
TRBD1 | TRBJ2-2 | few | TRBV4-3 | CASSQGPQGYTGELFF | TGCGCCAGCAGCCAAGGGCCACAGGGGTACACCGGGGAGCTGTTTTTT
TRBD2 | TRBJ2-1 | . | TRBV11-1 | CASSRDLGGVLNEQFF | TGTGCCAGCAGCCGAGACCTGGGGGGGGTGCTCAATGAGCAGTTCTTC
. | TRBJ1-4 | few | TRBV5-1 | CASSFRDSYNEKLFF | TGCGCCAGCAGCTTCCGGGACTCCTATAATGAAAAACTGTTTTTT